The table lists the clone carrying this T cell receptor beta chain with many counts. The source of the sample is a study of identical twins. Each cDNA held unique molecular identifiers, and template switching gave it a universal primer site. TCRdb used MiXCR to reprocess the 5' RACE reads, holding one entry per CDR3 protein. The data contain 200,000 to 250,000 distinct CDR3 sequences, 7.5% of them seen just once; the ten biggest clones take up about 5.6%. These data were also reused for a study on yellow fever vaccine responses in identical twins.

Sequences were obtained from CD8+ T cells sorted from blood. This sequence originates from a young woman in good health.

In DNA form, the CDR3 reads TGTGCCAGCAGCTTGGCTGGGGCCAACGTCCTGACTTTC. Protein sequence: CASSLAGANVLTF. V gene TRBV7-9 combines with J gene TRBJ2-6; D unresolved. The germline V gene has CDR1 SEHNR and CDR2 FQNEAQ (reference sequence). The CDR3 has 13 amino acids. V lost 3 bases and J 2 bases, leaving 2 bases between the germline ends. The full variable domain, completed using reference TRBV7-9 and TRBJ2-6, is DTGVSQNPRHKITKRGQNVTFRCDPISEHNRLYWYRQTLGQGPEFLTYFQNEAQLEKSRLLSDRFSAERPKGSFSTLEIQRTEQGDSAMYLCASSLAGANVLTFGAGSRLTVL.